This TCR beta chain comes out of a study of blood T cell repertoires in COVID-19. As for the study in general: Both acute and convalescent COVID-19 samples were obtained from the United States, Italy and Spain.

Clones were read by immunoSEQ multiplex PCR, and TCRdb kept only the in-frame ones, dropping some. The sample has tens of thousands of clones; approximately 90% are singletons. Germline loops: CDR1 SGHAT, CDR2 FQDESV (reference sequence). The CDR3 sequence is 14 residues long. Losses at the gene ends were 5 bases for V and 7 bases for J; bases not matched to a gene: 10. The chain uses TRBV11-1 and TRBJ1-2, with TRBD1 identical over 7 bases. This receptor was obtained from a woman of 80 years or more with active COVID-19. Sequencing was carried out using peripheral blood. CDR3 amino acids: CASSLDRVVSGYTF. The CDR3 DNA follows: TGTGCCAGCAGCCTCGACAGGGTGGTCTCTGGCTACACCTTC.